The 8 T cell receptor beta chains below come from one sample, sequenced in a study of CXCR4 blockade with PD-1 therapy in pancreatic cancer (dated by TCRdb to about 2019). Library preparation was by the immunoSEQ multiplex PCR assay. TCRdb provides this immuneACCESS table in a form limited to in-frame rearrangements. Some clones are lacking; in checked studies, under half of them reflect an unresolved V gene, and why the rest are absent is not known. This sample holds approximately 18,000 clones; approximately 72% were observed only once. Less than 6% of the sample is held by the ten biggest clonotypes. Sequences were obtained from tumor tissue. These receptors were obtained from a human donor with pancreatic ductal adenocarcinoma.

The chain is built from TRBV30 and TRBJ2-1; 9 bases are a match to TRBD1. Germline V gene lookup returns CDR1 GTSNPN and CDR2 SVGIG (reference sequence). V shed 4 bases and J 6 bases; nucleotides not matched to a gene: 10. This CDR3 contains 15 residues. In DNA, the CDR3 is TGTGCCTGGACCCGACAGGGGGGTTTTGGCAATGAGCAGTTCTTC. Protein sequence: CAWTRQGGFGNEQFF. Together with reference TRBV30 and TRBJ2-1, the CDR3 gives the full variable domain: SQTIHQWPATLVQPVGSPLSLECTVEGTSNPNLYWYRQAAGRGLQLLFYSVGIGQISSEVPQNLSASRPQDRQFILSSKKLLLSDSGFYLCAWTRQGGFGNEQFFGPGTRLTVL.

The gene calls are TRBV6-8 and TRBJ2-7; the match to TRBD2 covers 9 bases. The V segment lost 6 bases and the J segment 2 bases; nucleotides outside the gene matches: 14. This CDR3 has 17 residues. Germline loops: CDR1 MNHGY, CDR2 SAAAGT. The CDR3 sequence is CASSTTQAGGPTYEQYF. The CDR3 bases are TGTGCCAGCAGCACCACCCAAGCGGGAGGCCCCACCTACGAGCAGTACTTC.

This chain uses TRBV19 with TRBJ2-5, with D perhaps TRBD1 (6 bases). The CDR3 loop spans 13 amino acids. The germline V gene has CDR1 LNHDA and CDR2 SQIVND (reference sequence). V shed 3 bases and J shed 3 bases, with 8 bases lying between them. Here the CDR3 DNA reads TGTGCCAGTAGTATTCACAGGGAAGAGACCCAGTACTTC. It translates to CASSIHREETQYF.

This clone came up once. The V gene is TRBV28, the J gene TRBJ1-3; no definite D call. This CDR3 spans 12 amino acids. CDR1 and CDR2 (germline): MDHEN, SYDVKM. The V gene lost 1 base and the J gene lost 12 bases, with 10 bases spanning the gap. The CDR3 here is CASSLSGRSIYF. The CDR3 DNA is TGTGCCAGCAGTTTATCCGGGAGGAGCATATATTTT.

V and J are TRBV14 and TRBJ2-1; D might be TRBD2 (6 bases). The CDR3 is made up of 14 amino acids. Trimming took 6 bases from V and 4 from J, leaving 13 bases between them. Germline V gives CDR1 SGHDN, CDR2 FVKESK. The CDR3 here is CASSRSGFYNEQFF. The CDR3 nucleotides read TGTGCCAGCAGTCGGAGCGGGTTTTACAATGAGCAGTTCTTC.

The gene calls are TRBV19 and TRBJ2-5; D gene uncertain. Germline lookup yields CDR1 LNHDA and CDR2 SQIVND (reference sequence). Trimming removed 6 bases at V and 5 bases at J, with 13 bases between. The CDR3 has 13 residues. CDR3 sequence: CASSLRRWETQYF. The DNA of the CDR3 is TGTGCCAGTAGCCTCAGACGTTGGGAGACCCAGTACTTC.

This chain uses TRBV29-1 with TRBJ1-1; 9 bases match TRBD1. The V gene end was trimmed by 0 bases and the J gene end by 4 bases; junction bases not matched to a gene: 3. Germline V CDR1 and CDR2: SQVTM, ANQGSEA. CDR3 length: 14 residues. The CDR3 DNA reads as TGCAGCGTTGAAGAATCACAGGGGGCCACTGAAGCTTTCTTT. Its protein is CSVEESQGATEAFF.

Here the CDR3 DNA reads TGTGCCAGCAGTTACTCGTGGACTAGTGGGGAGCAGTACTTC. It specifies CASSYSWTSGEQYF. J is TRBJ2-7 and V is TRBV6-8; TRBD2 matches at 7 bases. From germline, CDR1 is MNHGY and CDR2 SAAAGT. The CDR3 has 14 residues. The ends lost 0 bases at V and 7 bases at J; junction bases unmatched: 6.